The 12 T cell receptor beta chains below were found in one sample sequenced in a study of blood T cell repertoires in COVID-19. Sequencing used immunoSEQ multiplex PCR; TCRdb keeps in-frame clones, though not all of them. The sample holds about 200,000 clones; around 95% are singletons and the top ten take about 0.76%. Sequencing was carried out using peripheral blood. These receptors came from a man aged 30 to 39 with COVID-19, enrolled during active disease.

This clone has a single count. At one end the junction does not follow the germline gene, possibly because of a read error. V gene TRBV12-3 or TRBV12-4 combines with J gene TRBJ2-7; TRBD1 matches at 8 bases. This CDR3 is built from 12 residues. The CDR3 region has the DNA TGTGCCAGCAGTTCTCCTCGGGACAGGACCTTCTTC. It translates to CASSSPRDRTFF.

A word on this clone: The junction differs from germline at one of its ends, possibly a read error. The chain employs TRBV5-6 and TRBJ2-7; TRBD1 agrees at 7 bases. The CDR3 totals 12 residues. Germline V gives CDR1 SGHDT, CDR2 YYEEEE. CDR3 in amino acids: CASSLGTGYMDF. CDR3 DNA: TGTGCCAGCAGCTTGGGGACAGGATATATGGACTTC.

The chain joins TRBV2 to TRBJ1-1; TRBD1 is a possible D gene (6 bases). Germline V gene sequence: CDR1 SNHLY, CDR2 FYNNEI. Trimming left V 7 bases short and J 1 base short, with 10 bases between. This CDR3 spans 13 amino acids. This chain's CDR3 is CASIGGANTEAFF. CDR3 DNA: TGTGCCAGCATTGGGGGGGCGAACACTGAAGCTTTCTTT.

The V gene is TRBV6-5, the J gene TRBJ2-5; 14 bases are shared with TRBD2. In germline, CDR1 is MNHEY, CDR2 SVGAGI. This CDR3 contains 15 residues. V trimming: 7 bases; J trimming: 3 bases; junction bases outside the gene matches: 4. CDR3 coding DNA: TGTGCCAGCAACGGACTAGCGGGGGGCGAAGAGACCCAGTACTTC. Translating it yields CASNGLAGGEETQYF.

V gene TRBV6-1 combines with J gene TRBJ2-1, with TRBD2 matching 8 bases. Germline CDR1 is MNHNS and CDR2 is SASEGT. There are 18 residues in the CDR3. V shed 4 bases and J 2 bases; nucleotides not matched to a gene: 13. CDR3 coding DNA: TGTGCCAGCAGTGCACCCCCGGGACTAGTGAAAACCTACAATGAGCAGTTCTTC. This translates into CASSAPPGLVKTYNEQFF.

This chain connects TRBV5-1 to TRBJ2-1, with D perhaps TRBD1 (6 bases). CDR3 length equals 14 residues. CDR1 SGHRS and CDR2 YFSETQ come from the germline V gene. Trimming removed 0 bases from V and 3 bases from J, with 7 bases in between. The CDR3 bases are TGCGCCAGCAGCTTGGGACAGGTCTACAATGAGCAGTTCTTC. This encodes CASSLGQVYNEQFF.

V usage is TRBV5-5 and J usage is TRBJ1-5, with D maybe TRBD1 (5 bases). This CDR3 has 15 amino acids. CDR1 and CDR2 (germline): SGHKS, YYEKEE (reference sequence). The germline V and J ends were trimmed by 0 bases and 3 bases, with 10 bases remaining between them. The CDR3 coding sequence is TGTGCCAGCAGCTTGGTCCAGGGTTACAATCAGCCCCAGCATTTT. Translated: CASSLVQGYNQPQHF.

The chain has TRBV5-1 and TRBJ1-5, with D tentatively TRBD1 (5 bases). Germline CDR1 SGHRS, CDR2 YFSETQ. The CDR3 runs to 13 residues. Trimming shortened V by 7 bases and J by 5 bases, and 13 bases separated the two germline ends. The CDR3 DNA is TGCGCCAGCTCTGAACAGGTAGATCAGCCCCAGCATTTT. It yields the protein CASSEQVDQPQHF.

The chain links TRBV5-6 to TRBJ1-4; D gene uncertain. Between the trimmed V and J ends, which lost 3 bases and 8 bases, there was a span of 8 bases. This CDR3 spans 12 amino acids. CDR1 and CDR2 from the germline V gene are SGHDT and YYEEEE. Here the CDR3 DNA reads TGTGCCAGCAGCTCCCAGTTAGAAAAACTGTTTTTT. It encodes CASSSQLEKLFF.

The rearrangement uses TRBV7-2 and TRBJ2-3; 7 bases align to TRBD1. There are 14 residues in the CDR3. Germline trimming cut 2 bases from V and 1 base from J; bases unmatched to any gene: 0. Germline V CDR1 and CDR2: SGHTA, FQGNSA. For the CDR3, the DNA is TGTGCCAGCAGCTTAACAGGGGGCACAGATACGCAGTATTTT. Its translation is CASSLTGGTDTQYF.

The gene calls are TRBV9 and TRBJ1-2; a weak D match, TRBD1 (6 bases). Germline CDR1 and CDR2: SGDLS and YYNGEE. With 3 bases removed from V and 10 bases from J, the gap between germline ends came to 19 bases. The CDR3 is 14 residues long. This CDR3 reads CASSAGPGRGFYTF. The CDR3, as DNA: TGTGCCAGCAGCGCCGGGCCCGGAAGGGGGTTCTACACCTTC.

This clone was recorded only once. The chain combines TRBV24-1 with TRBJ1-1; 11 bases align to TRBD1. Unmatched junction bases numbered 15, after V lost 3 bases and J lost 1 base. Germline CDR1 reads KGHDR; CDR2 reads SFDVKD. This CDR3 comprises 20 residues. The CDR3 loop reads CATSDTPEGGQGARNTEAFF. The CDR3 bases are TGTGCCACCAGTGATACCCCTGAGGGCGGACAGGGGGCGAGGAACACTGAAGCTTTCTTT.